This T cell receptor (beta chain) was documented in a study of glioma-infiltrating T cells after dendritic cell vaccination. Turning to the study itself: Autologous tumor lysate-pulsed dendritic cell vaccination was given between the early 2000s and the early 2010s. Study-level points and caveats: Only a small number of patients had complete blood and tumor samples.

The CDR3 runs to 15 residues. Germline lookup yields CDR1 SEHNR and CDR2 FQNEAQ (reference sequence). Unmatched junction bases numbered 4, after V lost 1 base and J lost 4 bases. Time point in this sample: after dendritic cell vaccination, including at tumor progression/relapse. Selection required adequate fresh-frozen tumor tissue plus more than two years' survival data. The immunoSEQ assay amplified TCRB CDR3 from up to roughly 2 ug DNA. The table came from immunoSEQ multiplex PCR; TCRdb's copy has only in-frame clones and leaves some out. The repertoire holds tens of thousands of clones, around 90% seen once, with about 2.2% in the top ten. Details on this clone: The antigen is not known.

J is TRBJ2-7 and V is TRBV7-9; the match to TRBD1 covers 10 bases. The TCR was taken from a human donor with glioblastoma. Sequenced here: blood, sampled after dendritic cell vaccination. The CDR3 nucleotides are TGTGCCAGCAGCTTAGGAGGACAGGGGGGGTACGAGCAGTACTTC. Translation gives CASSLGGQGGYEQYF.